The rows below give T cell receptor beta chains drawn from one sample of a study of vaccination and CD4 T cells after COVID-19. TCRdb reanalysed the PCR reads using MiXCR and keeps one entry per CDR3 protein. The table has fewer than 9,500 distinct CDR3 sequences, about three fifths seen once. Which antigens these TCRs recognize remains unknown. Sample: CD4+ T cells from blood, cultured in vitro. The receptors were gathered from a human donor who had recovered from COVID-19. The CDR3 runs from the conserved cysteine through the conserved F or W. The D gene is left open where the match is weak. Where a row states a size, it is once, few, many or the class of an expanded clone; other rows omit it.

-	TRBV7-9	12	-	TRBJ2-3	TGTGCCAGCCACATTAACAGGGGAGGCGAGTATTTT	CASHINRGGEYF
TRBD2	TRBV19	16	-	TRBJ2-2	TGTGCCACCCTAGGACTAGCGGGAGCGGGCACCGGGGAGCTGTTTTTT	CATLGLAGAGTGELFF
-	TRBV7-9	8	once	TRBJ2-5	TGTGCCAGCGTGTCCCTGTACTTC	CASVSLYF
TRBD2	TRBV28	13	once	TRBJ2-4	TGCGCTTCCCGTTTAGCGGGAGGAAACATTCAGTACTTC	CASRLAGGNIQYF
-	TRBV6-2/TRBV6-3	15	-	TRBJ2-5	TGTGCCAGCAGTACCTTTCGGGGGCGCGAGAAGACCCAGTACTTC	CASSTFRGREKTQYF
TRBD1	TRBV6-1	15	-	TRBJ1-6	TGTGCCAGCAGTGTCCTCGGACAGGGGGCAAGACCCCTCCACTTT	CASSVLGQGARPLHF
-	TRBV27	13	few	TRBJ1-6	TGTGCCAGCCGCAGTTTGGGGGTCTCACCCCTCCACTTT	CASRSLGVSPLHF
-	TRBV20-1	12	once	TRBJ2-2	TGCAGTGCTAGGAGGGGCACCGGGGAGCTGTTTTTT	CSARRGTGELFF
TRBD1	TRBV18	16	-	TRBJ1-5	TGTGCCAGCTCCCCGGACAGGAGTGATAGCAATCAGCCCCAGCATTTT	CASSPDRSDSNQPQHF
TRBD1	TRBV6-1	14	-	TRBJ1-1	TGTGCCAGCAGGAGGACAGGGGTAAACACTGAAGCTTTCTTT	CASRRTGVNTEAFF
-	TRBV5-1	14	few	TRBJ1-1	TGCGCCAGCAGCTGGTTGACAGGGAACACTGAAGCTTTCTTT	CASSWLTGNTEAFF
-	TRBV6-1	16	-	TRBJ1-2	TGTGCCAGCAGCCCCCGATGGCCGGACAGCGACTATGGCTACACCTTC	CASSPRWPDSDYGYTF
-	TRBV2	14	-	TRBJ2-5	TGTGCCAGCAGTGGAGGCAGGGCGGTCGAGACCCAGTACTTC	CASSGGRAVETQYF
TRBD2	TRBV7-2	15	-	TRBJ2-2	TGTGCCAGCAGCTTAGCTAGCGGGAGTACCGGGGAGCTGTTTTTT	CASSLASGSTGELFF
-	TRBV2	13	-	TRBJ2-7	TGTGCCAGCAGCGTAGGACAGACATACGAGCAGTACTTC	CASSVGQTYEQYF
TRBD2	TRBV27	15	-	TRBJ2-7	TGTGCCAGCAGTTTTGGGGAGGGGAGCTCCTACGAGCAGTACTTC	CASSFGEGSSYEQYF
-	TRBV19	12	-	TRBJ1-5	TGTGCCAGTAGTGGAAGCAATCAGCCCCAGCATTTT	CASSGSNQPQHF
TRBD2	TRBV7-8	16	-	TRBJ2-2	TGTGCCAGCAGCCCACTAGCGGGAGCCAACACCGGGGAGCTGTTTTTT	CASSPLAGANTGELFF
-	TRBV27	11	-	TRBJ1-2	TGTGCCAGCAGTTTACCCCCTGGCTACACCTTC	CASSLPPGYTF
-	TRBV19	14	few	TRBJ1-1	TGTGCCAGTAGTATTTCAGGGAGAAACACTGAAGCTTTCTTT	CASSISGRNTEAFF
TRBD1	TRBV20-1	16	once	TRBJ1-2	TGCAGTGCTAGAGATCGGGGTACAGGGGGGGTCTATGGCTACACCTTC	CSARDRGTGGVYGYTF
TRBD2	TRBV10-3	15	-	TRBJ2-3	TGTGCCACCTCGGCGACTAGCGGGGGCACAGATACGCAGTATTTT	CATSATSGGTDTQYF
-	TRBV27	15	-	TRBJ2-5	TGTGCCAGCAGTCTAACCCCTAGCTGGGCCGAGACCCAGTACTTC	CASSLTPSWAETQYF
-	TRBV20-1	15	-	TRBJ1-5	TGCAGTGCTACGACCCCGGGCCATAGCAATCAGCCCCAGCATTTT	CSATTPGHSNQPQHF
TRBD1	TRBV6-1	15	-	TRBJ1-1	TGTGCCAGCAGCCGGGGACAGACCATGAACACTGAAGCTTTCTTT	CASSRGQTMNTEAFF
-	TRBV7-9	13	-	TRBJ2-5	TGTGCCAGCAGCCCGGGGACCGGCCGTACCCAGTACTTC	CASSPGTGRTQYF
-	TRBV20-1	14	few	TRBJ1-5	TGCAGTGCAGTCAGGGATATTAGCAATCAGCCCCAGCATTTT	CSAVRDISNQPQHF
-	TRBV6-5	15	-	TRBJ2-3	TGTGCCAGCAGTTACTCGCCGGACGGAGCCGATACGCAGTATTTT	CASSYSPDGADTQYF
-	TRBV10-1	15	-	TRBJ2-2	TGCGCCAGCAGTGATCGAAGTCAACCGACCGGGGAGCTGTTTTTT	CASSDRSQPTGELFF
-	TRBV20-1	12	-	TRBJ2-3	TGCAGTGGACGGCGGGGTACAGATACGCAGTATTTT	CSGRRGTDTQYF
-	TRBV10-3	13	few	TRBJ2-5	TGTGCCACCAGCCTGGGCGACGTGGAGACCCAGTACTTC	CATSLGDVETQYF
-	TRBV27	16	-	TRBJ1-5	TGTGCCAGCAGTCCCTCGGCGACCATGAGCAATCAGCCCCAGCATTTT	CASSPSATMSNQPQHF
-	TRBV7-9	18	few	TRBJ1-1	TGTGCCAGCAGCTTAGATCCCCGATGGACGGACATGAACACTGAAGCTTTCTTT	CASSLDPRWTDMNTEAFF
TRBD1	TRBV10-3	13	few	TRBJ2-7	TGTGCCATCGGGTGGGACAGTTCTTACGAGCAGTACTTC	CAIGWDSSYEQYF
-	TRBV27	13	-	TRBJ1-2	TGTGCCAGCAGCCAATGGGGCAGCTATGGCTACACCTTC	CASSQWGSYGYTF
-	TRBV20-1	11	-	TRBJ1-1	TGCAGTGCTAGGCAGGATGATGAAGCTTTCTTT	CSARQDDEAFF
TRBD1	TRBV5-4	14	-	TRBJ1-1	TGTGCCAGCAGCTTAGGGGACAGGGTCACTGAAGCTTTCTTT	CASSLGDRVTEAFF
TRBD2	TRBV5-1	15	medium-sized	TRBJ2-5	TGCGCCAGCCATCCGCTCGGGAGGGGAGGAGAGACCCAGTACTTC	CASHPLGRGGETQYF
TRBD1	TRBV20-1	14	few	TRBJ1-3	TGCAGTGCAAGAGGGACAGGGTGGGGAAACACCATATATTTT	CSARGTGWGNTIYF
-	TRBV7-2	12	-	TRBJ2-7	TGTGCCAGCAGCCGAGACAGAAGCGAGCAGTACTTC	CASSRDRSEQYF
TRBD2	TRBV20-1	14	-	TRBJ2-7	TGCAGTGCTAGGGGGACTAGCTATGGCTACGAGCAGTACTTC	CSARGTSYGYEQYF
-	TRBV24-1	14	once	TRBJ2-2	TGTGCCACCAGTCCTACGGGGTACACCGGGGAGCTGTTTTTT	CATSPTGYTGELFF
-	TRBV12-3/TRBV12-4	14	once	TRBJ2-2	TGTGCCAGCACCATTAGGTATAAAACCGGGGAGCTGTTTTTT	CASTIRYKTGELFF
-	TRBV6-2/TRBV6-3	12	-	TRBJ1-6	TGTGCCAGCAGGCTTCTGTCTTCACCCCTCCACTTT	CASRLLSSPLHF
-	TRBV20-1	17	-	TRBJ2-7	TGCAGTGCCCGGGGCTTGATACAGGGAATAAACTCCTACGAGCAGTACTTC	CSARGLIQGINSYEQYF
-	TRBV6-1	13	-	TRBJ1-1	TGTGCCAGCAGTGCGAAGGTCCGGGCTGAAGCTTTCTTT	CASSAKVRAEAFF